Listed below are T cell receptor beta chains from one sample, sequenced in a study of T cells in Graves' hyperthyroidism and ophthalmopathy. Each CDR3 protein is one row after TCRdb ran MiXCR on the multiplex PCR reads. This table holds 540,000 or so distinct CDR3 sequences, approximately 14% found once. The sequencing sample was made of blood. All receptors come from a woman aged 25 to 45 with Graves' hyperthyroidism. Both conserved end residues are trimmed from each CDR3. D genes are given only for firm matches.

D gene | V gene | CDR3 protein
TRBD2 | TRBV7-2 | ASRKGGSLWNEQF
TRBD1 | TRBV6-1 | ASSEARIPELDRGGNEQC
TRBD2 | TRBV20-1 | SASSLAGDTDTQY
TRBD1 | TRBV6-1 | ASSETPPGRQGSPF
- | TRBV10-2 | ASSSSTTDTQC
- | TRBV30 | AWGTQNPSPNYGYT
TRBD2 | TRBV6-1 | ASRPGLAMNEQY
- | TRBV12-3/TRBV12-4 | ASSFGSRVGSPLH
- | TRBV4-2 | ASSQESRPEQY
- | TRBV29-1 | SVETGTGANVLT
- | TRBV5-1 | ASSLEILGGEQY
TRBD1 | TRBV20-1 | SARNRGIVYGYT
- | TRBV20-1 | SARDLSVGGPSSYEQY
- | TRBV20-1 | SAVGGLTYEQY
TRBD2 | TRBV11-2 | ASSLAGWSGGLYEQY
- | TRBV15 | ATSRPPGDEQY
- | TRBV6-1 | ASSKQGQPQH
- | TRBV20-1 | SASRISGPTDTQY
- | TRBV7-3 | ASSPGVGSYEQY
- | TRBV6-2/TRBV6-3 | ASSYSGGLRSNQPQH
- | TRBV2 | ASSEGGGLGANVLT
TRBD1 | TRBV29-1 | SARQGSQRDIQY
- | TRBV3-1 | ATSWGDTQY
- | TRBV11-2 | ASSPRVGETQY
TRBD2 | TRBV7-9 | ASSLPLAGGAYEQY
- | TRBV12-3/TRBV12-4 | ASRPRRGYEQY
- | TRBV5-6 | ASSLPQYNSPLH
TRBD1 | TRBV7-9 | ASSIYQGAEEQY
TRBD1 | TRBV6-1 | ASSDYRDRAYEQY
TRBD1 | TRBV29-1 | SVGQGVPEAF
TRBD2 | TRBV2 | ASSPRTSVYNEQF
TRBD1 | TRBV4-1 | ASSRDRERHFATEAF
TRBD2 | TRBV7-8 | ASSSARLAGYILYEQY
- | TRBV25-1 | ASSEILARDEKLF
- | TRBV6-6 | ASSYLHEGGGEKLF
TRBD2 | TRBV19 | ASTSTSGSPGELF
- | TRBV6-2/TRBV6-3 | ASSYGILAPNTGELF
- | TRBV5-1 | ASSSGQNNNEQF
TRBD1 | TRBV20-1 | SASSGRGFSEAF
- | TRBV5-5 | ASGGGKNIQY
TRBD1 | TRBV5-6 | ASSLVGTVNYGYT
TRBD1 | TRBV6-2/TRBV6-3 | ASRPGTGEETQY
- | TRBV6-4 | ASSVDGDTGELF
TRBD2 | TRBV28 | ASSPIFGASGSTYEQY